This T cell receptor beta chain came from a study of cytomegalovirus exposure and HLA in healthy donors. Comments on this clone: As yet, its antigen is unknown.

Study results and limitations: After further analysis at a later stage, 16,951 TCR beta sequences were associated with HLA alleles at 0.05 false discovery rate. Analysis performed later showed TCR beta chains linked to HLA being more clonally expanded than equally common others. Immune exposure was documented only through CMV serostatus. Reportedly, TCR beta sequences accurately predicted HLA-A and HLA-B alleles in most subjects.

Both 60 Vbeta primers and 13 Jbeta primers went into the PCR. Sequencing used immunoSEQ multiplex PCR; TCRdb keeps in-frame clones, though not all of them. The sample contains around 240,000 clones, about 81% of which appear only once. Per germline, CDR1 SGHAT and CDR2 FQDESV (reference sequence). This CDR3 region has 16 residues. Trimming removed 0 bases from V and 4 bases from J; junction bases left unmatched: 4. The chain couples TRBV11-1 to TRBJ2-1; 9 bases are a match to TRBD2. Sequencing input: PBMCs. This sequence was found in a woman in her 40s in good health and CMV-seropositive. In nucleotides, the CDR3 is TGTGCCAGCAGCTTAGCGACTAGCGGACTATACAATGAGCAGTTCTTC. It yields the protein CASSLATSGLYNEQFF.